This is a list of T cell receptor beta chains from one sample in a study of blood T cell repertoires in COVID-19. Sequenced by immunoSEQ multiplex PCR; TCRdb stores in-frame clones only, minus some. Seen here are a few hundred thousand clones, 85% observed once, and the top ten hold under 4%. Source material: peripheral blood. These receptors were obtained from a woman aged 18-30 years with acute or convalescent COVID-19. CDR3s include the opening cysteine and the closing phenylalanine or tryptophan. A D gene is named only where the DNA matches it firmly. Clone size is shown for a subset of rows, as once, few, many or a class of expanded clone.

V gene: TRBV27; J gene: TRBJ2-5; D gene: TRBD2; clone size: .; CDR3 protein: CASSLSPTSGGEETQYF; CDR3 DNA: TGTGCCAGCAGTTTATCGCCGACTAGCGGAGGGGAGGAGACCCAGTACTTC
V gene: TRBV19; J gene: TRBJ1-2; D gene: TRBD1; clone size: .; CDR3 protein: CASNDRGPNYGYTF; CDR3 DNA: TGTGCCAGTAATGACAGGGGGCCTAACTATGGCTACACCTTC
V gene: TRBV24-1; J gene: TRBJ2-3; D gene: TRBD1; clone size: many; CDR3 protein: CATSDGQATDTQYF; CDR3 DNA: TGTGCCACCAGTGACGGACAGGCCACAGATACGCAGTATTTT
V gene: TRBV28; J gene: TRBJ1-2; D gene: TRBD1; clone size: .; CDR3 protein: CASSDRVNYGYTF; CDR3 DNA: TGTGCCAGCAGTGACAGGGTTAACTATGGCTACACCTTC
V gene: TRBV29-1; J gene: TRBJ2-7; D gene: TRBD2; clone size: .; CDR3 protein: CSVQGGRNNYEQYF; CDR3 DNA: TGCAGCGTCCAGGGAGGGCGAAACAACTACGAGCAGTACTTC
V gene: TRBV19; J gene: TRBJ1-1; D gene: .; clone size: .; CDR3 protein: CASSVTPHHSTEAFF; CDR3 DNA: TGTGCCAGTAGTGTGACACCACACCATTCCACTGAAGCTTTCTTT
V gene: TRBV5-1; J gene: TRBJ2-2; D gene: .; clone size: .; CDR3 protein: CASSLTVTTNTGELFF; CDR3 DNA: TGCGCCAGCAGCTTGACTGTGACAACGAACACCGGGGAGCTGTTTTTT
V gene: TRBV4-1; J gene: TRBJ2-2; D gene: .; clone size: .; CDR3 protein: CASRTDRLPGELFF; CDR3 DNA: TGCGCCAGCAGGACAGACAGACTCCCCGGGGAGCTGTTTTTT
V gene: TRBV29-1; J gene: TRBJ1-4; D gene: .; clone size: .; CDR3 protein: CSVRGTNEKLFF; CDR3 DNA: TGCAGCGTTCGAGGGACAAATGAAAAACTGTTTTTT
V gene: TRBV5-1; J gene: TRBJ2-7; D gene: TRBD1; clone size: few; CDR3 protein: CASSSGTGANEQYF; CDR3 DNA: TGCGCCAGCAGCTCCGGGACAGGGGCTAACGAGCAGTACTTC
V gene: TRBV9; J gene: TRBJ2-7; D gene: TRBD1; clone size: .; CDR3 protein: CASSAGTGDEQYF; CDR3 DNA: TGTGCCAGCAGCGCCGGGACAGGGGACGAGCAGTACTTC
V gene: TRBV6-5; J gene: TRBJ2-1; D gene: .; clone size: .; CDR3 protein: CASRDRFYNEQFF; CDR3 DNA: TGTGCCAGCAGAGACAGGTTCTACAATGAGCAGTTCTTC
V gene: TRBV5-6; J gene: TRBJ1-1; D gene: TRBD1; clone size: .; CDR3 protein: CASSWDRVNTEAFF; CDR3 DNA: TGTGCCAGCAGCTGGGACAGGGTGAACACTGAAGCTTTCTTT
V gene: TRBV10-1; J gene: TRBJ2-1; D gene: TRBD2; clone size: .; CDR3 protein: CASSGLAGGRNEQFF; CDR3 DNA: TGCGCCAGCAGTGGACTAGCGGGGGGGCGGAATGAGCAGTTCTTC
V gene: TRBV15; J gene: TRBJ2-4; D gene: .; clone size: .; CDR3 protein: CATATVAKNIQYF; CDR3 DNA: TGTGCCACAGCCACGGTAGCCAAAAACATTCAGTACTTC
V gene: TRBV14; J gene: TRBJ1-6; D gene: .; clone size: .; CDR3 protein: CASSQEQGKDNSPLHF; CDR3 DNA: TGTGCCAGCAGCCAAGAACAGGGAAAAGATAATTCACCCCTCCACTTT
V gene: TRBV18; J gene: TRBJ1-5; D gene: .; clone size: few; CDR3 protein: CASQEGPNQPQHF; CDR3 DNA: TGTGCCAGCCAGGAGGGCCCCAATCAGCCCCAGCATTTT
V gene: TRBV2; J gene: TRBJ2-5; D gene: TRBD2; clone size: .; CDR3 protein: CASRPRTSGGPDRETQYF; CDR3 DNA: TGTGCCAGCAGACCCCGGACTAGCGGGGGCCCCGATAGGGAGACCCAGTACTTC
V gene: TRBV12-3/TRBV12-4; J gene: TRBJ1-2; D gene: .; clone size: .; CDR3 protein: CASRKGGVWGYTF; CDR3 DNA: TGTGCCAGCAGAAAAGGAGGGGTATGGGGCTACACCTTC
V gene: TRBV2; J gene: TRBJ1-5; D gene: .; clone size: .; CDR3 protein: CASSEEGSNQPQHF; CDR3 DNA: TGTGCCAGCAGTGAAGAGGGGAGCAATCAGCCCCAGCATTTT
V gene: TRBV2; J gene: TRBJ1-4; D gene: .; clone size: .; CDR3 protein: CASSELGAEKLFF; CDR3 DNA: TGTGCCAGCAGTGAACTGGGGGCGGAAAAACTGTTTTTT
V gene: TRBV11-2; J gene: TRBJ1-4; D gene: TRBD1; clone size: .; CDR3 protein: CASSPTGSEKLFF; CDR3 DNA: TGTGCCAGCAGCCCGACAGGGAGTGAAAAACTGTTTTTT
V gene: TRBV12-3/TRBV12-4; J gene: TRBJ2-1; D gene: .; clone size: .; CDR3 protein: CASGRGNEQFF; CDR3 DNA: TGTGCCAGCGGACGGGGAAATGAGCAGTTCTTC
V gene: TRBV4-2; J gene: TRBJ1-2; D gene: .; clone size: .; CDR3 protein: CASSQVGGAGYGYTF; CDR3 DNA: TGTGCCAGCAGCCAAGTGGGAGGGGCGGGCTATGGCTACACCTTC
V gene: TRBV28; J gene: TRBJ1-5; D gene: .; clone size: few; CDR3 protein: CASSLWSYYSNQPQHF; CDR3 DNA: TGTGCCAGCAGTTTATGGTCGTATTATAGCAATCAGCCCCAGCATTTT
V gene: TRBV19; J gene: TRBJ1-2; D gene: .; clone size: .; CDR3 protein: CASSRGGYYGYTF; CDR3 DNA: TGTGCCAGTAGTAGGGGGGGATACTATGGCTACACCTTC
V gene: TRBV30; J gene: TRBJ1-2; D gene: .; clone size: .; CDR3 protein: CAWGPTGSGYTF; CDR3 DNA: TGTGCCTGGGGCCCAACGGGGTCTGGCTACACCTTC
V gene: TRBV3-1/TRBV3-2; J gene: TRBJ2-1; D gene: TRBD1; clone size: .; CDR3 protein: CASSQRGRARGNEQFF; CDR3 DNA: TGTGCCAGCAGCCAAAGGGGGCGGGCCCGAGGGAATGAGCAGTTCTTC
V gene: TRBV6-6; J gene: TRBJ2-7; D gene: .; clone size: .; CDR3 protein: CASSYSNPPGYEQYF; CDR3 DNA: TGTGCCAGCAGTTACTCGAATCCCCCCGGGTACGAGCAGTACTTC
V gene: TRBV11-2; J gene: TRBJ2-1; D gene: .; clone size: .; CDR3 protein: CASSFINSDEQFF; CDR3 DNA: TGTGCCAGCAGCTTTATTAATAGCGATGAGCAGTTCTTC
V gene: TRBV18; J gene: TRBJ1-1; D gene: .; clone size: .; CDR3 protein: CASSTRNTEAFF; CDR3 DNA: TGTGCCAGCTCAACCAGGAACACTGAAGCTTTCTTT
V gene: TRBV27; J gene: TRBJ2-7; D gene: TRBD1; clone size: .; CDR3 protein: CASSFLAGTGSYEQYF; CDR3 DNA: TGTGCCAGCAGTTTTCTCGCAGGGACAGGGTCCTACGAGCAGTACTTC
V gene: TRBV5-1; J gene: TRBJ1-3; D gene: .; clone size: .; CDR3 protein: CASSSSGSGNTIYF; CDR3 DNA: TGCGCCAGCAGCTCCTCGGGGTCTGGAAACACCATATATTTT
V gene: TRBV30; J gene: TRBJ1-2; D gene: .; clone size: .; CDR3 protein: CAWTGIQGWSGYTF; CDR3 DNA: TGTGCCTGGACCGGTATACAGGGCTGGAGTGGCTACACCTTC
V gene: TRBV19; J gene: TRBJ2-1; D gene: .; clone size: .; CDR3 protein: CASSIVPEVGEQFF; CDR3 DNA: TGTGCCAGTAGTATAGTCCCTGAGGTGGGTGAGCAGTTCTTC
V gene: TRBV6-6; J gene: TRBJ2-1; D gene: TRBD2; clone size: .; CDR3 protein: CASSYRLAGALVF; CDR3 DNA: TGTGCCAGCAGCTACAGACTAGCGGGGGCCCTGGTCTTC
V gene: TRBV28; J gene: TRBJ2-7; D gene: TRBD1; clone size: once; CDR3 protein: CASSNRGLLLEQYF; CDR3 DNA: TGTGCCAGCAGTAATAGGGGGCTCCTCCTCGAGCAGTACTTC
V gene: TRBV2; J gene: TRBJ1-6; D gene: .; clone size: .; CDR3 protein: CASSEPGESSPLHF; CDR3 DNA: TGTGCCAGCAGTGAGCCAGGGGAAAGTTCACCCCTCCACTTT
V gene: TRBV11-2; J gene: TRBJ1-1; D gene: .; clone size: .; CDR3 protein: CASSSEPGLLITEAFF; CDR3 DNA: TGTGCCAGCAGCTCCGAACCGGGACTGTTGATCACTGAAGCTTTCTTT
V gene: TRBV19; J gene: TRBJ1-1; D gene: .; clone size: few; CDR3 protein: CASTPSRGEAFF; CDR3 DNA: TGTGCCAGTACCCCCTCCCGGGGGGAAGCTTTCTTT
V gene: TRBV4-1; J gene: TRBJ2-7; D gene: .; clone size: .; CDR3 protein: CASSPPSVIYEQYF; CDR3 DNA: TGCGCCAGCAGCCCCCCGTCGGTGATCTACGAGCAGTACTTC
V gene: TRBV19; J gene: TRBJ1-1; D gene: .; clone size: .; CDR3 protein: CASSIVGRNTEAFF; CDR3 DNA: TGTGCCAGTAGTATAGTGGGGAGGAACACTGAAGCTTTCTTT
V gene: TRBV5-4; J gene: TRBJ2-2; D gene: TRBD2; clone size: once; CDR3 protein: CASSLMAGANTGELFF; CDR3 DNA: TGTGCCAGCAGCTTGATGGCGGGGGCGAACACCGGGGAGCTGTTTTTT
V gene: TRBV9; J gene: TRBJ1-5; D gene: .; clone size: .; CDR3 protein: CASSGGGSNQPQHF; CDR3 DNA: TGTGCCAGCAGCGGGGGGGGTAGCAATCAGCCCCAGCATTTT
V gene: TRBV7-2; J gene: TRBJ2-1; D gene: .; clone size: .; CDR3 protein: CASSLGRTEQFF; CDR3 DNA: TGTGCCAGCAGCTTAGGGCGGACAGAGCAGTTCTTC
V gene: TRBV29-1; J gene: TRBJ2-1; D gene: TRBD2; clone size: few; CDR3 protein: CSVDVAGGRTSYNEQFF; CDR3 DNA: TGCAGCGTTGATGTAGCGGGGGGCCGCACGTCCTACAATGAGCAGTTCTTC
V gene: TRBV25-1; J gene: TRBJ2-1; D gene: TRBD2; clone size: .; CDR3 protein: CASTRTSSGDDEQFF; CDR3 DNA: TGTGCCAGCACCAGAACGTCTAGCGGGGATGATGAGCAGTTCTTC
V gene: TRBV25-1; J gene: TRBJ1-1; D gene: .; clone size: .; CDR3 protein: CASSGNSVNTEAFF; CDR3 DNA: TGTGCCAGCAGTGGGAACAGTGTGAACACTGAAGCTTTCTTT
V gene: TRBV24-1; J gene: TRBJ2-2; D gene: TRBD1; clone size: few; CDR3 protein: CATSDTGTGGAGGELFF; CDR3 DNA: TGTGCCACCAGTGATACCGGGACAGGGGGCGCCGGCGGGGAGCTGTTTTTT
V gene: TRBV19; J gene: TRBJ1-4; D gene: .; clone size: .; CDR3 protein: CASSMRYRVKLFF; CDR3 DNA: TGTGCCAGTAGTATGAGATACCGGGTTAAACTGTTTTTT
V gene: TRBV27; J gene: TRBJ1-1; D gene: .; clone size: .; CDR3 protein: CASSPLLEAEAFF; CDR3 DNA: TGTGCCAGCTCTCCACTCCTCGAGGCTGAAGCTTTCTTT
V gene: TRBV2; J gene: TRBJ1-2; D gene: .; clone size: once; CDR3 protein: CASSEAHRTEGYTF; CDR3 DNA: TGTGCCAGCAGTGAAGCGCACAGAACAGAGGGCTACACCTTC